Reported below is one T cell receptor beta chain. Its target is not known. The V and J ends lost 3 bases and 5 bases, in that order; junction bases with no gene match: 2. The germline V gene encodes CDR1 DFQATT and CDR2 SNEGSKA (reference sequence). The CDR3 runs to 14 residues. Every TCR beta cDNA library bore unique molecular identifiers. Between about 1 and 11 million T cells gave rise to around 500,000 cDNA molecules. TCRdb reprocessed the PCR reads with MiXCR, giving one entry per CDR3 protein. The sample records approximately 770,000 distinct CDR3 sequences, roughly 50% being singletons. The data stem from a study of post-analysis software for immune sequencing data. Study-wide context: The study covered relapsing-remitting, secondary progressive and progressive-relapsing courses of multiple sclerosis. Study conclusions and caveats: Controls showed lower frequencies than patients for a few TRBV segments, and TRBV5-6, TRBV5-1 and TRBV20-1 were among these. Versus controls, multiple sclerosis patients showed significantly lower diversity (normalized Chao1). Strong co-clustering by F measure was evident for samples that had been prepared in the same batch.

The J gene is TRBJ2-5, the V gene TRBV20-1; 14 bases fit TRBD2. The receptor was isolated from a girl aged 5-17 years with multiple sclerosis. The source material was blood. The CDR3 bases are TGCAGTGCTAGCGGGACTAGCGGGGGCGAGACCCAGTACTTC. Its protein is CSASGTSGGETQYF.